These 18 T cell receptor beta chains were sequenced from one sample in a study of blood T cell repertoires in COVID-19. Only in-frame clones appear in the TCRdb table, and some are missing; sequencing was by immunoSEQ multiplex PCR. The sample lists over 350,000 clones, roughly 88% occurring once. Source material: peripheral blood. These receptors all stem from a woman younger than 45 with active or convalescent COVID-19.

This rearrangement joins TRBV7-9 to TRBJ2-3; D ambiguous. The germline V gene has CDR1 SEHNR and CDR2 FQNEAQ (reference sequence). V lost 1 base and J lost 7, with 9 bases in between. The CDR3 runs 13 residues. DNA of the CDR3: TGTGCCAGCAGCTTAGGAACGGTGAATACGCAGTATTTT. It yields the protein CASSLGTVNTQYF.

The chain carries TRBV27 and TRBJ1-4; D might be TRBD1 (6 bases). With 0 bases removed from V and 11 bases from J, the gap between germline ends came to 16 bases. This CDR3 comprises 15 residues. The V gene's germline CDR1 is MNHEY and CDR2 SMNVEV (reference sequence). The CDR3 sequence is CASSLSTGQRWKLFF. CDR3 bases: TGTGCCAGCAGTTTATCAACCGGACAGCGGTGGAAACTGTTTTTT.

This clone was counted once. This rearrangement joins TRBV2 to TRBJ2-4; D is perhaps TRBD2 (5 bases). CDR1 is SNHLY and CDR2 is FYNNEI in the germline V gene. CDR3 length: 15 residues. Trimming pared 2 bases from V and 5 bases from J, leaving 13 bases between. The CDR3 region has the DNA TGTGCCAGCAGTGAACTAGAATTGGAGGAAAACATTCAGTACTTC. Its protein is CASSELELEENIQYF.

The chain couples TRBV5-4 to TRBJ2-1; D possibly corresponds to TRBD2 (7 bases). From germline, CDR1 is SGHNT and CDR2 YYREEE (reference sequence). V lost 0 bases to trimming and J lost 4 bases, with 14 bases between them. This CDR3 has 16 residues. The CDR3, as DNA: TGTGCCAGCAGCTTGGATCCAGCGGGGACATACAATGAGCAGTTCTTC. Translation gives CASSLDPAGTYNEQFF. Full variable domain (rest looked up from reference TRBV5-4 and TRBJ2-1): ETGVTQSPTHLIKTRGQQVTLRCSSQSGHNTVSWYQQALGQGPQFIFQYYREEENGRGNFPPRFSGLQFPNYSSELNVNALELDDSALYLCASSLDPAGTYNEQFFGPGTRLTVL.

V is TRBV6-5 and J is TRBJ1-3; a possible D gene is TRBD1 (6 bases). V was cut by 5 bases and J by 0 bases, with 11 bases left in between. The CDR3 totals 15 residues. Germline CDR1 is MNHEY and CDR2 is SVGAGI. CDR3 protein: CASSPDSYSGNTIYF. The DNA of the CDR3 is TGTGCCAGCAGTCCGGACAGTTACTCTGGAAACACCATATATTTT.

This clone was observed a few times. CDR3 nucleotides: TGTGCCAGCAGCACAGGCCGCGGGGTGGGAACCGGGGAGCTGTTTTTT. Translation gives CASSTGRGVGTGELFF. The V and J genes are TRBV11-1 and TRBJ2-2, with D possibly TRBD2 on 6 matching bases. Trimming removed 5 bases from V and 5 bases from J, with 18 bases in between. Germline V gives CDR1 SGHAT, CDR2 FQDESV (reference sequence). CDR3 size: 16 residues.

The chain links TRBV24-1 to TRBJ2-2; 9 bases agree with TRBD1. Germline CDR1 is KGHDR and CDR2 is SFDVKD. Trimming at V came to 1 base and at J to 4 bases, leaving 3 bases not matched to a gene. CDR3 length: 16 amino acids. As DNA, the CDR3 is TGTGCCACCAGTGATTTTCGGGACAGGGTCACCGGGGAGCTGTTTTTT. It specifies CATSDFRDRVTGELFF.

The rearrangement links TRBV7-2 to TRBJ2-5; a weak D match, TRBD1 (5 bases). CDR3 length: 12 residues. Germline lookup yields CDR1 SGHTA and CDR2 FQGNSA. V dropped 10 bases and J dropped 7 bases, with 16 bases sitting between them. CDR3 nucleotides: TGTGCCACCAAAGGGGATCTTGGGACCCAGTACTTC. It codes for CATKGDLGTQYF.

The CDR3 bases are TGTGCCAGCAGTTCCGCCGCGGGAGGAGGACTCTATGGCTACACCTTC. Encoded protein: CASSSAAGGGLYGYTF. This chain connects TRBV27 to TRBJ1-2; no reliable D call. The CDR3 contains 16 residues. Trimming stripped 4 bases from V and 4 bases from J, with 19 bases between. CDR1 MNHEY and CDR2 SMNVEV come from the germline V gene (reference sequence).

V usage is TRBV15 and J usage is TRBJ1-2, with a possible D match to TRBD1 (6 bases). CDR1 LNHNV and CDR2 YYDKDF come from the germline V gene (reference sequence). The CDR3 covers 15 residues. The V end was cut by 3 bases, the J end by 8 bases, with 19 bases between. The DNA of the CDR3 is TGTGCCACCAGCAGCCCGACACAGGGAATGGGCGGCTACACCTTC. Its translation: CATSSPTQGMGGYTF.

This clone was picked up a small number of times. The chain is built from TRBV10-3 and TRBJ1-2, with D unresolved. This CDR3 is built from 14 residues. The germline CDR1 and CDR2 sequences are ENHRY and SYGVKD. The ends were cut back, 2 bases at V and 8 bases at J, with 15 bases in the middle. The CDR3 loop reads CAISEDTGTSGYTF. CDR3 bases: TGTGCCATCAGTGAGGACACCGGAACTTCGGGCTACACCTTC.

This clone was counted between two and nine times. CDR3 protein: CASSEPSYGRYTGELFF. CDR3 sequence (DNA): TGCGCCAGCAGTGAGCCGTCATACGGGAGATACACCGGGGAGCTGTTTTTT. The chain couples TRBV10-2 to TRBJ2-2; weak D call: TRBD2 (6 bases). V was trimmed by 2 bases and J by 3 bases, leaving 16 bases between them. The CDR3 loop spans 17 amino acids. Looked up from germline, CDR1 is WSHSY and CDR2 is SAAADI.

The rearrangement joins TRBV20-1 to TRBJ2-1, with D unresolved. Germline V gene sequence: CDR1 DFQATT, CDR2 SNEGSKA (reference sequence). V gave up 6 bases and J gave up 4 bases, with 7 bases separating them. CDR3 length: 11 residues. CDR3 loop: CSAPDYNEQFF. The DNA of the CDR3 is TGCAGTGCGCCAGATTACAATGAGCAGTTCTTC.

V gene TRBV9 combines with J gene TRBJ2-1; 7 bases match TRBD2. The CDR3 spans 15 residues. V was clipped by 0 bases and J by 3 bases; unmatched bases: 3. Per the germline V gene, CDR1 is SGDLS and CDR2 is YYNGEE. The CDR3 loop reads CASSVAGGDYNEQFF. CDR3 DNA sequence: TGTGCCAGCAGCGTAGCGGGGGGAGACTACAATGAGCAGTTCTTC.

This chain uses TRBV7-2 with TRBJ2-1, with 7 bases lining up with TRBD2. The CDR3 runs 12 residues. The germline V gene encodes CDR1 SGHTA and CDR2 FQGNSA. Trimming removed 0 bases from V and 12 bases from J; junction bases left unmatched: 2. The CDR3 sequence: CASSLAWGGQFF. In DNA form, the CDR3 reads TGTGCCAGCAGCTTAGCGTGGGGGGGGCAGTTCTTC.

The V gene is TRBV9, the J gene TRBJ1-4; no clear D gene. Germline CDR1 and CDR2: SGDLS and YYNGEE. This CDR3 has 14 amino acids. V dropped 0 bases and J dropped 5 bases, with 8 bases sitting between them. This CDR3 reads CASSVGTENEKLFF. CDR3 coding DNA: TGTGCCAGCAGCGTAGGAACAGAAAATGAAAAACTGTTTTTT.

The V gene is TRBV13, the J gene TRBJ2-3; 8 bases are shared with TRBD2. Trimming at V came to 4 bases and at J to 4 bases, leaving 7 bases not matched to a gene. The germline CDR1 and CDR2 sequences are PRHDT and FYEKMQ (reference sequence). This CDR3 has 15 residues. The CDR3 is CASSSRGGLADTQYF. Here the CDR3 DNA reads TGTGCCAGCAGCTCCCGGGGGGGCCTGGCAGATACGCAGTATTTT. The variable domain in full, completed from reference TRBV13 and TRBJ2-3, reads AAGVIQSPRHLIKEKRETATLKCYPIPRHDTVYWYQQGPGQDPQFLISFYEKMQSDKGSIPDRFSAQQFSDYHSELNMSSLELGDSALYFCASSSRGGLADTQYFGPGTRLTVL.

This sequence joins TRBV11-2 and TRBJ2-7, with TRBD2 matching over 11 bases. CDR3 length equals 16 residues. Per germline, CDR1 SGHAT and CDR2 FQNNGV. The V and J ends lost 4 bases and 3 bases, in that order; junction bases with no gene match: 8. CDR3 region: CASSSLGTSGFYEQYF. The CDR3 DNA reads TGTGCCAGCAGCTCCCTGGGGACTAGCGGATTCTACGAGCAGTACTTC.